This T cell receptor (beta chain) appears in the sequencing data of a study of CD8 T cells in ankylosing spondylitis. This clonotype was found a few times. Antigen specificity is unknown. One entry per CDR3 protein, called by TCRdb with MiXCR from the 5' RACE reads. The data hold more than 200,000 distinct CDR3 sequences, with roughly 25% observed a single time. In germline, CDR1 is DFQATT, CDR2 SNEGSKA (reference sequence). The ends were cut back, 0 bases at V and 3 bases at J, with 12 bases in the middle. This CDR3 comprises 14 residues. Study-level points and caveats: With a CD8+ phenotype, disease-linked clones were relatively rare in peripheral blood. What appeared characteristic of ankylosing spondylitis blood was a TCR beta motif of under 10 highly homologous variants. A subset of motif variants has previously been described in the synovial fluid and blood of reactive arthritis. Disease-linked clones reportedly showed significant enrichment in matched ankylosing spondylitis synovial fluid.

The genes are TRBV20-1 and TRBJ2-7, with TRBD1 as a possible D gene (5 bases). Sequencing input: blood, either unsorted or a sorted T cell fraction (not recorded which). The sequence was collected from a male donor with ankylosing spondylitis or in good health (not recorded which). In DNA, the CDR3 is TGCAGTGCTAGAGATGGACACCGATTCTACGAGCAGTACTTC. Translating it yields CSARDGHRFYEQYF.